The source of this T cell receptor beta chain is a study of cytomegalovirus exposure and HLA in healthy donors. V trimming: 5 bases; J trimming: 8 bases; junction bases outside the gene matches: 9. The germline gives CDR1 SGDLS, CDR2 YYNGEE. CDR3 length equals 14 residues. Both 60 Vbeta primers and 13 Jbeta primers went into the PCR. This table comes from immunoSEQ multiplex PCR, and its TCRdb copy is limited to in-frame clones, with some not included. Of about 180,000 clones listed, about 78% are singletons. This TCR derives from a man between 60 and 75 years old in good health and CMV-seronegative. The chain is built from TRBV9 and TRBJ2-2; 7 bases are a match to TRBD1. The sequenced material came from PBMCs. As DNA, the CDR3 is TGTGCCAGCAGAACAGGGGCTGCGATGGGGGAGCTGTTTTTT. Translating gives CASRTGAAMGELFF.